This T cell receptor (beta chain) was captured in a study of shared clonotypes between healthy human individuals. The sample holds a few counts of this clone. Assay used: immunoSEQ multiplex PCR; TCRdb lists only in-frame clones, some missing. This sample has 2 million to 2.5 million clones; 85% to 95% occur once, and the top ten carry 0.3% to 0.45%. Trimming removed 6 bases from V and 6 bases from J, with 21 bases in between. CDR3 length equals 16 residues. Germline V gene data show CDR1 as LNHDA and CDR2 as SQIVND (reference sequence). This sequence joins TRBV19 and TRBJ1-5; tentatively, D is TRBD1 (6 bases). The TCR originated in a man between 18 and 29 years old in good health. Some clones in this sample may be carry-over from other donors' samples. Sequenced input: naive CD4+ T cells from PBMCs. Stated subset: CD45RA+ positively selected. The CDR3 bases are TGTGCCAGTAGCCTCCGGGGGGGCCAGAGGTTTCAGCCCCAGCATTTT. This codes for CASSLRGGQRFQPQHF. Combining the CDR3 with reference TRBV19 and TRBJ1-5 gives the whole variable domain DGGITQSPKYLFRKEGQNVTLSCEQNLNHDAMYWYRQDPGQGLRLIYYSQIVNDFQKGDIAEGYSVSREKKESFPLTVTSAQKNPTAFYLCASSLRGGQRFQPQHFGDGTRLSIL.